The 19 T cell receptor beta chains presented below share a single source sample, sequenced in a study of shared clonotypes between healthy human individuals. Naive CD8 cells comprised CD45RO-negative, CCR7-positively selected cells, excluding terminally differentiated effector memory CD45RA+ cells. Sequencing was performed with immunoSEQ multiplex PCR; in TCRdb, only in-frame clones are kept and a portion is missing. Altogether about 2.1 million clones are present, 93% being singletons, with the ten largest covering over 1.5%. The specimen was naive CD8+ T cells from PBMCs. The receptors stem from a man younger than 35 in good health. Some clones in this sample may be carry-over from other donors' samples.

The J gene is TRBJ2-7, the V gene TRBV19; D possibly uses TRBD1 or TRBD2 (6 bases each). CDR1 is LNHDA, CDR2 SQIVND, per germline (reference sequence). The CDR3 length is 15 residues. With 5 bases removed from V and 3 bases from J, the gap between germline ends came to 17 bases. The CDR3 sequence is CASSGGPETFYEQYF. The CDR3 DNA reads TGTGCCAGTAGTGGGGGGCCCGAAACTTTCTACGAGCAGTACTTC.

The CDR3 coding sequence is TGTGCCAGCAGCTTATTTTCAGGGGGGTACAATGAGCAGTTCTTC. Translated: CASSLFSGGYNEQFF. This rearrangement joins TRBV7-3 to TRBJ2-1, with D possibly matching TRBD1 (7 bases). V was shortened by 2 bases and J by 4 bases, with 12 bases between the two germline ends. The CDR3 is made up of 15 amino acids. Per germline, CDR1 SGHTA and CDR2 FQGTGA.

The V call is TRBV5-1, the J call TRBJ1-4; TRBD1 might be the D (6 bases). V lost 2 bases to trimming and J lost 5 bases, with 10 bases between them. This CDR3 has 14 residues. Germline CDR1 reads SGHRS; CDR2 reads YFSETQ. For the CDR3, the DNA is TGCGCCAGCAGCTTACAGGGTCAGAATGAAAAACTGTTTTTT. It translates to CASSLQGQNEKLFF.

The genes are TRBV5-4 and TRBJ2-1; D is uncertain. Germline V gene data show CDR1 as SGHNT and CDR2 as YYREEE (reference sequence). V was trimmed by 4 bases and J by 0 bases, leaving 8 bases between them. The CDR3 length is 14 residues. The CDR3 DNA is TGTGCCAGCAGCGTATGGGACTCCTACAATGAGCAGTTCTTC. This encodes CASSVWDSYNEQFF.

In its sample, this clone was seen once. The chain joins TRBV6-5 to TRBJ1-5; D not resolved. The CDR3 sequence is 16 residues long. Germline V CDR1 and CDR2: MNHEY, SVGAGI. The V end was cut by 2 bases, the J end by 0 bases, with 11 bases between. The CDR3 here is CASSYGSGYSNQPQHF. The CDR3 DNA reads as TGTGCCAGCAGTTACGGTTCGGGTTATAGCAATCAGCCCCAGCATTTT.

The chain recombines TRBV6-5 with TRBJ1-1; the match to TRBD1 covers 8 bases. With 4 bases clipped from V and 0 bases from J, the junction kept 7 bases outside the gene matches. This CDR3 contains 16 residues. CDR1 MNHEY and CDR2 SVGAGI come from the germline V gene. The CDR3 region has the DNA TGTGCCAGCAGTTCCCCCCGGACAGGGCTGAACACTGAAGCTTTCTTT. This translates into CASSSPRTGLNTEAFF.

CDR3 nucleotide sequence: TGTGCCAGTAGTATTATGACAGGGAGCAACGAGCAGTACTTC. It yields the protein CASSIMTGSNEQYF. The chain combines TRBV19 with TRBJ2-7, with 7 positions matching TRBD1. This CDR3 comprises 14 residues. V lost 3 bases and J lost 5; bases outside the gene matches: 7. Germline CDR1 is LNHDA and CDR2 is SQIVND (reference sequence).

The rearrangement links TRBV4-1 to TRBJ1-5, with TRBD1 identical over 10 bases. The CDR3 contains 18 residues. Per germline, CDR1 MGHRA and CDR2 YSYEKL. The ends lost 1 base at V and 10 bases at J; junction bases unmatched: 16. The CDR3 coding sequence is TGCGCCAGCAGCCAAGTATTTTCGTTTTCGGGACAGGGGACACCCCAGCATTTT. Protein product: CASSQVFSFSGQGTPQHF.

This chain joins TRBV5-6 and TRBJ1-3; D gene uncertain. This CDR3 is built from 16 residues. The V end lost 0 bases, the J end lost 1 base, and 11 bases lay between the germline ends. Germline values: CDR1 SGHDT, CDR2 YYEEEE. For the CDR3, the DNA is TGTGCCAGCAGCTTGGGAGTGCTAGATTCTGGAAACACCATATATTTT. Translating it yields CASSLGVLDSGNTIYF.

The CDR3 here is CASRPPIPLPRPGTGGLGYGYTF. The CDR3 bases are TGCGCCAGCAGGCCCCCCATTCCCTTACCGCGACCCGGGACAGGGGGCCTTGGCTATGGCTACACCTTC. V gene TRBV5-1 combines with J gene TRBJ1-2; TRBD1 matches 12 bases. The CDR3 runs 23 residues. Trimming removed 5 bases from V and 4 bases from J; junction bases left unmatched: 30. Germline values: CDR1 SGHRS, CDR2 YFSETQ.

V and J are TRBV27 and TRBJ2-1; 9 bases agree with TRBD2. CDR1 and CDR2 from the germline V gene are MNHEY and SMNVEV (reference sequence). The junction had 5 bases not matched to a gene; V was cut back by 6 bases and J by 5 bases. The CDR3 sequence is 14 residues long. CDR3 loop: CASRESGRHNEQFF. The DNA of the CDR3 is TGTGCCAGCAGGGAAAGCGGGAGGCACAATGAGCAGTTCTTC.

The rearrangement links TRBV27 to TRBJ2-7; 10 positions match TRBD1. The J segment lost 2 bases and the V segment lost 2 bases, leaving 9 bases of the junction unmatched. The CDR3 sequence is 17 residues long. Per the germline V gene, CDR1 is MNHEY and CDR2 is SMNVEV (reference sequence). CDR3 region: CASSLLRPGQGTYEQYF. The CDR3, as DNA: TGTGCCAGCAGTTTACTGAGGCCGGGACAGGGGACCTACGAGCAGTACTTC.

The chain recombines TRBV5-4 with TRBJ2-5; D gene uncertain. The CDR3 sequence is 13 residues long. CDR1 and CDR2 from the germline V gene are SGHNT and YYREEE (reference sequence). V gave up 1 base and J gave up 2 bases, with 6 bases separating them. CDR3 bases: TGTGCCAGCAGCTTGATAAATCAAGAGACCCAGTACTTC. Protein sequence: CASSLINQETQYF.

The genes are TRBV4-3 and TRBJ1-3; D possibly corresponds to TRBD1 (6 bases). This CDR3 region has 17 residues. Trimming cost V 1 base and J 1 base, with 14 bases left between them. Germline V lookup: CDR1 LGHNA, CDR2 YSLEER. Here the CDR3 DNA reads TGCGCCAGCAGCCAAGGGACAGCGCTACAGTCTGGAAACACCATATATTTT. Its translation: CASSQGTALQSGNTIYF.

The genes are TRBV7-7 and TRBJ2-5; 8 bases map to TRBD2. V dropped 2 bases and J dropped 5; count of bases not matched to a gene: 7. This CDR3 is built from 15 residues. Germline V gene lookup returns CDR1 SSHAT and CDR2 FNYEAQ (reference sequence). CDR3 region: CASSLWDGGGETQYF. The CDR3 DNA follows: TGTGCCAGCAGCTTATGGGACGGCGGGGGGGAGACCCAGTACTTC.

This CDR3 is CASSPPGLSFINEQFF. The CDR3 DNA reads TGTGCCAGCAGCCCACCGGGACTGTCCTTCATCAATGAGCAGTTCTTC. The chain combines TRBV9 with TRBJ2-1; D possibly corresponds to TRBD2 (6 bases). Looked up from germline, CDR1 is SGDLS and CDR2 is YYNGEE. The CDR3 consists of 16 residues. V was shortened by 4 bases and J by 6 bases, with 20 bases between the two germline ends.

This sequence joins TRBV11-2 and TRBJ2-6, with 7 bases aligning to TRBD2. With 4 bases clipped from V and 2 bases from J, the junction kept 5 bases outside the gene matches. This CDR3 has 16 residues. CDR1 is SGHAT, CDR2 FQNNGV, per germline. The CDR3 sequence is CASSWTRAAGANVLTF. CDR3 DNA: TGTGCCAGCAGCTGGACTAGGGCGGCTGGGGCCAACGTCCTGACTTTC.

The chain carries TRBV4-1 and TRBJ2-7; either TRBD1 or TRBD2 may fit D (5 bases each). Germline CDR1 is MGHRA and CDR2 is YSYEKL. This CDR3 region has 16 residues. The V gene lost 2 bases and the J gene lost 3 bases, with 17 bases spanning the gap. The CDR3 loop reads CASSQSSGLVIYEQYF. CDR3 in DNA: TGCGCCAGCAGCCAATCATCGGGGCTAGTGATCTACGAGCAGTACTTC.

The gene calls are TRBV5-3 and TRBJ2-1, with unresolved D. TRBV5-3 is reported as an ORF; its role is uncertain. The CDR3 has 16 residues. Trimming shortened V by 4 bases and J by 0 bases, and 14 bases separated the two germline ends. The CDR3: CARSNIKAISYNEQFF. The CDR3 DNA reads TGTGCCAGAAGCAACATAAAAGCAATCTCCTACAATGAGCAGTTCTTC.